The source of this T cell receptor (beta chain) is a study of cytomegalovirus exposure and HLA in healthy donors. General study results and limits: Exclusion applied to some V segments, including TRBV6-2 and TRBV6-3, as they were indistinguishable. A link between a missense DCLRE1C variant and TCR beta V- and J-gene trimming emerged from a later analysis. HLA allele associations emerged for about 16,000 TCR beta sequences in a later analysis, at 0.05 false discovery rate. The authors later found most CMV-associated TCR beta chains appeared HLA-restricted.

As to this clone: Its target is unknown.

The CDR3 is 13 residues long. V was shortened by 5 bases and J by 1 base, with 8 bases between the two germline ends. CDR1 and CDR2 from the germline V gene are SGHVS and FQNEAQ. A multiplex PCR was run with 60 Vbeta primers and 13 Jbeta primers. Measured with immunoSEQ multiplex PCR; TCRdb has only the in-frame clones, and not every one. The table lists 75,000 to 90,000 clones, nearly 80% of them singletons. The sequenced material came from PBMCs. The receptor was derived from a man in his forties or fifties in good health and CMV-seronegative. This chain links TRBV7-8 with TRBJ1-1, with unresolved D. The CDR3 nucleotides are TGTGCCAGCAGCCGTTCCTCGAACACTGAAGCTTTCTTT. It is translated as CASSRSSNTEAFF.